Included here is one T cell receptor (beta chain) sequence, with context. The record originates from a study of T-cell memory formation after mild COVID-19. TCRdb fed the 5' RACE reads into MiXCR, producing one record per CDR3 protein. The table lists some 260,000 distinct CDR3 sequences, less than 20% of them singletons. Germline V gives CDR1 MNHNY, CDR2 SVGAGI (reference sequence). V lost 3 bases and J lost 1, with 7 bases in between. CDR3 size: 14 residues. This chain links TRBV6-6 with TRBJ1-5, with D unresolved. This clonotype originated in a man between 18 and 35 years old who had mild COVID-19 (a few samples of this study predate the infection). Cell type and time point are not known. The sequencing sample was made of PBMCs or a T cell subset sorted from them (not recorded which). The CDR3: CASSYGHSNQPQHF. CDR3 nucleotides: TGTGCCAGCAGTTATGGGCACAGCAATCAGCCCCAGCATTTT.